This entry lists 13 T cell receptor beta chains sequenced from one sample in a study of cytomegalovirus exposure and HLA in healthy donors. The primer mix had 60 Vbeta and 13 Jbeta primers. The assay was immunoSEQ multiplex PCR, and TCRdb's table has in-frame clones only and misses some. This sample's clone table lists 150,000 or so clones. Sequencing was carried out using PBMCs. The receptor set was obtained from a woman aged 55-70 years in good health and CMV-seronegative.

The chain is built from TRBV5-3 and TRBJ2-2; maybe TRBD2 (6 bases). TRBV5-3 is reported as an ORF; its role is uncertain. There are 15 residues in the CDR3. Trimming took 4 bases from V and 6 from J, leaving 16 bases between them. CDR3 sequence: CARSPLGGGPGELFF. The DNA of the CDR3 is TGTGCCAGAAGCCCCCTGGGGGGAGGTCCCGGGGAGCTGTTTTTT.

The chain couples TRBV10-3 to TRBJ1-3; D remains unclear. Germline V lookup: CDR1 ENHRY, CDR2 SYGVKD. The CDR3 has 14 amino acids. The V end was cut by 6 bases, the J end by 1 base, with 10 bases between. The CDR3 DNA follows: TGTGCCATCAGAGGACGGGATTCTGGAAACACCATATATTTT. It is translated as CAIRGRDSGNTIYF.

The chain has TRBV7-3 and TRBJ2-3; 9 bases map to TRBD1. The V and J ends lost 4 bases and 4 bases, in that order; junction bases with no gene match: 6. This CDR3 has 15 residues. Germline CDR1 reads SGHTA; CDR2 reads FQGTGA. The CDR3 nucleotides read TGTGCCAGCAGCTCACAGGGGGCTGGGGCAGATACGCAGTATTTT. It translates to CASSSQGAGADTQYF.

The V and J genes are TRBV27 and TRBJ2-3, with D unresolved. The CDR3 is 15 residues long. Per germline, CDR1 MNHEY and CDR2 SMNVEV (reference sequence). V was cut by 5 bases and J by 2 bases, with 14 bases left in between. CDR3 protein: CASSPQSGFTDTQYF. The CDR3 nucleotides read TGTGCCAGCAGTCCCCAGTCGGGTTTCACAGATACGCAGTATTTT.

This chain connects TRBV2 to TRBJ1-1; unclear D gene. Germline V gene sequence: CDR1 SNHLY, CDR2 FYNNEI. This CDR3 is built from 14 residues. Trimming cost V 2 bases and J 2 bases, with 9 bases left between them. CDR3 protein: CASSETESNTEAFF. The DNA for the CDR3 is TGTGCCAGCAGTGAAACAGAGAGCAACACTGAAGCTTTCTTT.

The chain combines TRBV5-1 with TRBJ2-2; D may be TRBD1 (6 bases). Trimming took off 3 bases at V and 3 bases at J, with 12 bases between the two ends. Germline V lookup: CDR1 SGHRS, CDR2 YFSETQ. The CDR3 is made up of 15 amino acids. The CDR3 bases are TGCGCCAGCAGCTCCGGGACAACTTACACCGGGGAGCTGTTTTTT. Translation: CASSSGTTYTGELFF.

The CDR3 nucleotides read TGTGCCAGCAGCTTAGGACAGGGGAGGTATGATGAAAAACTGTTTTTT. It codes for CASSLGQGRYDEKLFF. This chain connects TRBV7-9 to TRBJ1-4, with 8 bases aligning to TRBD1. This CDR3 has 16 residues. With V trimmed by 1 base and J by 6 bases, 7 bases remained unmatched. Germline V lookup: CDR1 SEHNR, CDR2 FQNEAQ (reference sequence).

This chain links TRBV27 with TRBJ2-3; D is undetermined. Between the trimmed V and J ends, which lost 1 base and 0 bases, there was a span of 8 bases. CDR3 length: 15 residues. Germline-derived CDR1 and CDR2 are MNHEY and SMNVEV (reference sequence). In DNA, the CDR3 is TGTGCCAGCAGTTTATTGAGAACTAGCACAGATACGCAGTATTTT. Its translation: CASSLLRTSTDTQYF.

The chain links TRBV5-1 to TRBJ2-1; 7 nucleotides align to TRBD1. CDR1 SGHRS and CDR2 YFSETQ come from the germline V gene. Trimming cost V 5 bases and J 1 base; bases outside gene matches: 9. This CDR3 spans 16 amino acids. The CDR3 reads CASSRTGAYSYNEQFF. Written as DNA, the CDR3 is TGCGCCAGCAGTCGGACAGGAGCTTATTCCTACAATGAGCAGTTCTTC.

The J gene is TRBJ2-6, the V gene TRBV14; a possible D gene is TRBD2 (6 bases). This CDR3 has 17 residues. The germline gives CDR1 SGHDN, CDR2 FVKESK. Trimming pared 4 bases from V and 3 bases from J, leaving 16 bases between. CDR3 amino acids: CASSPGPRGVGANVLTF. DNA for the CDR3: TGTGCCAGCAGCCCAGGGCCCCGCGGGGTTGGGGCCAACGTCCTGACTTTC.

Comments on this clone: The junction differs from germline at one of its ends, possibly a read error. This chain connects TRBV6-1 to TRBJ2-7; 12 nucleotides line up with TRBD2. This CDR3 spans 13 amino acids. Germline loops: CDR1 MNHNS, CDR2 SASEGT. The CDR3 protein is CASSVEMGLAGSF. CDR3 coding DNA: TGTGCCAGCAGTGTGGAAATGGGACTAGCGGGTTCTTTC.

The chain joins TRBV27 to TRBJ2-7; D ambiguous. CDR1 MNHEY and CDR2 SMNVEV come from the germline V gene (reference sequence). CDR3 length equals 15 residues. Trimming cost V 1 base and J 4 bases, with 14 bases left between them. The chain's CDR3 is CASSLLAGAPYEQYF. CDR3 nucleotide sequence: TGTGCCAGCAGTTTATTGGCAGGCGCGCCTTACGAGCAGTACTTC.

The chain uses TRBV7-2 and TRBJ1-5; D is unclear. Germline CDR1 SGHTA, CDR2 FQGNSA. This CDR3 is built from 14 residues. V was trimmed by 5 bases and J by 3 bases, leaving 11 bases between them. The CDR3 DNA is TGTGCCAGCAGCCCCCAGGCTATCAATCAGCCCCAGCATTTT. Protein sequence: CASSPQAINQPQHF. The full variable domain, with the rest looked up from reference TRBV7-2 and TRBJ1-5, is GAGVSQSPSNKVTEKGKDVELRCDPISGHTALYWYRQSLGQGLEFLIYFQGNSAPDKSGLPSDRFSAERTGGSVSTLTIQRTQQEDSAVYLCASSPQAINQPQHFGDGTRLSIL.